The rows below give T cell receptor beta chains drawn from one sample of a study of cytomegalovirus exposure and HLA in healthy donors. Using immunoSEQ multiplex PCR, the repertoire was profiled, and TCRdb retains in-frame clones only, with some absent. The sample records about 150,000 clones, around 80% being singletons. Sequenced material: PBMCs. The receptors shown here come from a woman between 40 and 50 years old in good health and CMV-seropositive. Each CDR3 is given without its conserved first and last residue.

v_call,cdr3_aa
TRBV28,ASSSPGAGGQETQY
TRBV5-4,ASSSSSYNEQF
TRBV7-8,ASSLASISAHSRYEQY
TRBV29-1,SVARSPNTEAF
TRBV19,ASTGGGFTEAF
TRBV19,ASKNREYHNEQF
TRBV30,AWSVDRGPLAR
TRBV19,ASSRATGGIRYGYT
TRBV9,ASSAHSGSRDEQF
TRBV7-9,ASGSSNEQF
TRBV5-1,ASSLGTGLGGYT
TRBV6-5,ASSPKSGFSYEQY
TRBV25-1,ASSDMGLAGGREQF
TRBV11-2,ASSLRDRGLLRDEQY
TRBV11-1,ASSLGGGSGDEQF
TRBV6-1,ASSAPLAQETQY
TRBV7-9,ASSLDRGQSTDTQY